This entry lists 20 T cell receptor beta chains sequenced from one sample in a study of read filtering for tumor transcriptome and immune sequencing. The library was built from roughly 400 ng RNA with molecular barcoded adaptors for alpha/delta and beta/gamma chains. One entry per CDR3 protein, called by TCRdb with MiXCR from the reads. This table holds around 65,000 distinct CDR3 sequences, roughly 19% found once. Sequencing was done on a sample of a population of CD138-negative cells sorted from bone marrow. All receptors derive from a donor over 35 with multiple myeloma.

This clonotype was counted many times. The CDR3 sequence: CSALTSGGEFLFF. In nucleotides, the CDR3 is TGCAGTGCCCTGACTAGCGGGGGGGAGTTTCTCTTCTTC. The V call is TRBV20-1, the J call TRBJ2-1; 14 bases align to TRBD2. After removal of 6 bases from V and 16 bases from J, the junction contained 11 bases not matched to a gene. Germline CDR1 DFQATT, CDR2 SNEGSKA (reference sequence). The CDR3 has 13 residues.

This clonotype was counted at least ten times. The chain employs TRBV7-2 and TRBJ2-2; D ambiguous. Per the germline V gene, CDR1 is SGHTA and CDR2 is FQGNSA. This CDR3 has 15 residues. Trimming cost V 2 bases and J 1 base, with 8 bases left between them. The CDR3 nucleotides read TGTGCCAGCAGCTTAACGTCGGGGAACACCGGGGAGCTGTTTTTT. This codes for CASSLTSGNTGELFF.

This chain joins TRBV11-2 and TRBJ2-3; possible D gene TRBD1, 5 bases. Germline-derived CDR1 and CDR2 are SGHAT and FQNNGV. V shed 5 bases and J shed 6 bases, with 21 bases lying between them. CDR3 length: 16 amino acids. This CDR3 reads CASSHRHKGLSDTQYF. The CDR3, as DNA: TGTGCCAGCAGCCACAGACACAAGGGGTTGTCGGATACGCAGTATTTT. The entire variable domain, with the rest obtained from reference TRBV11-2 and TRBJ2-3, is as follows: EAGVAQSPRYKIIEKRQSVAFWCNPISGHATLYWYQQILGQGPKLLIQFQNNGVVDDSQLPKDRFSAERLKGVDSTLKIQPAKLEDSAVYLCASSHRHKGLSDTQYFGPGTRLTVL.

This clonotype came up many times. This chain connects TRBV5-1 to TRBJ2-7; 9 bases fit TRBD1. With 0 bases clipped from V and 1 base from J, the junction kept 5 bases outside the gene matches. The CDR3 totals 16 residues. Germline V lookup: CDR1 SGHRS, CDR2 YFSETQ. CDR3 in amino acids: CASSLARDRVSYEQYF. CDR3 nucleotide sequence: TGCGCCAGCAGCTTGGCTCGGGACAGGGTATCCTACGAGCAGTACTTC.

This clonotype appeared many times. The rearrangement links TRBV7-3 to TRBJ2-1; D gene ambiguous. V dropped 3 bases and J dropped 2 bases, with 11 bases sitting between them. Germline CDR1 and CDR2: SGHTA and FQGTGA. CDR3 length: 15 residues. This CDR3 reads CASSFILSPYNEQFF. The CDR3 DNA reads as TGTGCCAGCAGCTTTATCCTTTCTCCCTACAATGAGCAGTTCTTC.

The chain joins TRBV11-3 to TRBJ2-1; 12 nucleotides match TRBD2. V gave up 4 bases and J gave up 5 bases; unmatched junction bases: 6. Germline lookup yields CDR1 SGHNT and CDR2 YENEEA. This CDR3 has 16 amino acids. CDR3 loop: CASSSGLAGPDNEQFF. The CDR3 nucleotides are TGTGCCAGCAGCTCGGGACTAGCGGGCCCTGACAATGAGCAGTTCTTC.

This clonotype was seen repeatedly, ten times or more. V and J are TRBV7-2 and TRBJ2-2; D might be TRBD2 (5 bases). Germline V CDR1 and CDR2: SGHTA, FQGNSA. This CDR3 contains 17 residues. V was pared by 1 base and J by 7 bases, with 19 bases between. The CDR3 is CASSLEKAETFVGELFF. The CDR3 DNA is TGTGCCAGCAGCTTAGAGAAAGCGGAGACCTTTGTCGGGGAGCTGTTTTTT.

At least ten counts were recorded for this clonotype. This sequence joins TRBV6-5 and TRBJ2-1; D possibly matches TRBD1 or TRBD2 (6 bases each). The germline gives CDR1 MNHEY, CDR2 SVGAGI. V dropped 2 bases and J dropped 7 bases, with 12 bases sitting between them. The CDR3 covers 14 residues. CDR3 amino acids: CASSYRGAGNEQFF. Here the CDR3 DNA reads TGTGCCAGCAGTTACAGGGGGGCGGGTAATGAGCAGTTCTTC.

This clonotype was observed at least ten times. V gene TRBV3-1 combines with J gene TRBJ2-7; TRBD2 matches 11 bases. J was trimmed by 3 bases and V by 3 bases; bases with no gene match: 13. The CDR3 covers 18 residues. Germline V lookup: CDR1 LGHDT, CDR2 YNNKEL (reference sequence). The CDR3 sequence: CASSQRGLAGGRNYEQYF. CDR3 DNA: TGTGCCAGCAGCCAGAGGGGGCTAGCGGGAGGACGAAACTACGAGCAGTACTTC.

The chain joins TRBV2 to TRBJ2-5; 11 bases agree with TRBD2. Looked up from germline, CDR1 is SNHLY and CDR2 is FYNNEI. This CDR3 has 21 amino acids. With 10 bases clipped from V and 2 bases from J, the junction kept 27 bases outside the gene matches. CDR3 sequence reads: CANVLLQPEVSLAGGQETQYF. The CDR3 coding sequence is TGTGCCAACGTCCTCCTCCAACCCGAGGTGTCCCTAGCGGGAGGTCAAGAGACCCAGTACTTC.

This clonotype was seen many times. This rearrangement joins TRBV29-1 to TRBJ1-1, with 8 bases lining up with TRBD1. The CDR3 is 14 amino acids. Germline-derived CDR1 and CDR2 are SQVTM and ANQGSEA. Unmatched junction bases numbered 12, after V lost 7 bases and J lost 5 bases. CDR3 sequence: CSAGGQGGETEAFF. Written as DNA, the CDR3 is TGCAGCGCTGGAGGACAGGGAGGGGAAACTGAAGCTTTCTTT.

This clonotype was seen ten or more times. The rearrangement links TRBV20-1 to TRBJ1-1, with a weak D call TRBD1 (5 bases). CDR1 is DFQATT and CDR2 is SNEGSKA in the germline V gene (reference sequence). The length of the CDR3 is 13 residues. Trimming cost V 5 bases and J 9 bases, with 19 bases left between them. As DNA, the CDR3 is TGCAGTGCTCTAGACCCATCGGGGGAGAAAGCTTTCTTT. The encoded protein is CSALDPSGEKAFF.

CDR3: CASSPLRAMTDTQYF. CDR3 in DNA: TGCGCCAGCAGTCCCCTAAGGGCGATGACAGATACGCAGTATTTT. The chain carries TRBV5-1 and TRBJ2-3; the D is unclear. Germline CDR1 SGHRS, CDR2 YFSETQ. This CDR3 comprises 15 residues. The germline V and J ends were trimmed by 5 bases and 3 bases, with 16 bases remaining between them.

This clonotype was counted at least ten times. The V gene is TRBV2, the J gene TRBJ2-5; TRBD1 agrees at 9 bases. Germline CDR1 SNHLY, CDR2 FYNNEI. With V trimmed by 0 bases and J by 5 bases, 7 bases remained unmatched. CDR3 length: 16 residues. DNA for the CDR3: TGTGCCAGCAGTGAAGCTGAGACAGGGGGAATGGAGACCCAGTACTTC. It yields the protein CASSEAETGGMETQYF.

This clonotype was found many times. The chain carries TRBV6-2 or TRBV6-3 and TRBJ2-7, with 10 bases that match TRBD1. Trimming at V came to 5 bases and at J to 4 bases, leaving 5 bases not matched to a gene. The CDR3 length is 14 residues. The germline V gene has CDR1 MNHEY and CDR2 SVGEGT. The CDR3 spells CASSGSGQGYEQYF. CDR3 coding DNA: TGTGCCAGCAGTGGATCGGGACAGGGGTACGAGCAGTACTTC.

The chain has TRBV10-1 and TRBJ2-2; 7 bases align to TRBD1. Germline V gives CDR1 WNHNN, CDR2 SYGVQD (reference sequence). This CDR3 has 13 residues. The trim removed 8 bases at V and 6 bases at J, leaving 6 bases unmatched. This chain's CDR3 is CASGGQRAGELFF. The CDR3 region has the DNA TGCGCCAGCGGGGGACAGAGGGCCGGGGAGCTGTTTTTT.

This clonotype was seen once. This may be a read error: a much more frequent sequence differs by one nucleotide. This chain joins TRBV29-1 and TRBJ2-7; maybe TRBD2 (7 bases). The CDR3 totals 12 residues. Per the germline V gene, CDR1 is SQVTM and CDR2 is ANQGSEA. Between the trimmed V and J ends, which lost 7 bases and 2 bases, there was a span of 12 bases. CDR3 nucleotide sequence: TGCAGCGGGGGGGGCGGCCCCTACGAGCAGTACTTC. The encoded protein is CSGGGGPYEQYF.

In its sample, this clonotype was seen many times. The chain employs TRBV20-1 and TRBJ2-7, with 12 nucleotides matching TRBD2. Germline CDR1 reads DFQATT; CDR2 reads SNEGSKA (reference sequence). This CDR3 has 12 amino acids. J was trimmed by 9 bases and V by 7 bases; bases with no gene match: 7. CDR3 coding DNA: TGCAGTGTCCTAGCGGGAGGGCCTTGGCAGTACTTC. Protein sequence: CSVLAGGPWQYF.

The chain uses TRBV20-1 and TRBJ1-2; maybe TRBD1 (5 bases). The CDR3 has 14 residues. V was cut by 5 bases and J by 1 base, with 14 bases left in between. Germline V gives CDR1 DFQATT, CDR2 SNEGSKA (reference sequence). The CDR3 here is CSALPGDFNYGYTF. Written as DNA, the CDR3 is TGCAGTGCTCTCCCCGGGGACTTTAACTATGGCTACACCTTC.

For this clonotype: It is likely a read error: a sequence one base away is far more abundant. This chain links TRBV11-1 with TRBJ1-6; 8 positions agree with TRBD1. The CDR3 covers 15 residues. Germline lookup yields CDR1 SGHAT and CDR2 FQDESV (reference sequence). CDR3 sequence: CVSSLVRGLDSPLHF. In DNA form, the CDR3 reads TGTGTCAGCAGCTTAGTCAGGGGGCTTGATTCACCCCTCCACTTT.